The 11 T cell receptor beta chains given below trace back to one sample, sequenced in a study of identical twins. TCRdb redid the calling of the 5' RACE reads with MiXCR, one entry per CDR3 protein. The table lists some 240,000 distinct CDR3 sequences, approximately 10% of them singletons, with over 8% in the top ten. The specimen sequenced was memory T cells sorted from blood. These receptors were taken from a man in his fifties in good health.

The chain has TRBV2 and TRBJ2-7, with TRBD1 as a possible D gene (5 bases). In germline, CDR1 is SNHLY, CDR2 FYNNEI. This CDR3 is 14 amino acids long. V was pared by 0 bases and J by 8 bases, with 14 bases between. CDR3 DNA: TGTGCCAGCAGTGAAGCGCTTCAGGGCCAAAAGCAGTACTTC. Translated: CASSEALQGQKQYF.

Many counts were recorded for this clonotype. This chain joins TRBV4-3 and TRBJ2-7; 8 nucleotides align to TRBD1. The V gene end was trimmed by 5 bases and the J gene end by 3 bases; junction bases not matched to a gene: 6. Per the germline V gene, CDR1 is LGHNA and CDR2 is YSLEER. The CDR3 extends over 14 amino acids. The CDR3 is CASSSRTGNYEQYF. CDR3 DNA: TGCGCCAGCAGCTCCCGGACAGGGAACTACGAGCAGTACTTC.

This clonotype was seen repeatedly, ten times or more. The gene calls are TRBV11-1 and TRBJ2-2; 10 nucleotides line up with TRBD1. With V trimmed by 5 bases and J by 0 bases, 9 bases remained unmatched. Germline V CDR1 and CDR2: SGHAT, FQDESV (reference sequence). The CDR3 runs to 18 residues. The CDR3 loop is CASSTRTGGSPNTGELFF. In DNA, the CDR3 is TGTGCCAGCAGCACCCGGACAGGGGGATCCCCGAACACCGGGGAGCTGTTTTTT.

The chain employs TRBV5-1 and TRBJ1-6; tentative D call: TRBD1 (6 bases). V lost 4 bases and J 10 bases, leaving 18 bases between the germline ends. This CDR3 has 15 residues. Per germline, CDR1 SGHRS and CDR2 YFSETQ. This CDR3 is CASSRGTGLVSPLHF. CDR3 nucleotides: TGCGCCAGCAGCAGAGGAACAGGGCTGGTCTCACCCCTCCACTTT.

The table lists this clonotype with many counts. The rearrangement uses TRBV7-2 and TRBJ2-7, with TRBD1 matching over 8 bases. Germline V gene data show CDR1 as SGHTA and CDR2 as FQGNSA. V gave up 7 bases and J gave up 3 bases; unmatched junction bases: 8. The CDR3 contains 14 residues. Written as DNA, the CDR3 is TGTGCCAGCAAACCCTCCGGACAGGGCTACGAGCAGTACTTC. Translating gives CASKPSGQGYEQYF. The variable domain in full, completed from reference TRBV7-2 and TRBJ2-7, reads GAGVSQSPSNKVTEKGKDVELRCDPISGHTALYWYRQSLGQGLEFLIYFQGNSAPDKSGLPSDRFSAERTGGSVSTLTIQRTQQEDSAVYLCASKPSGQGYEQYFGPGTRLTVT.

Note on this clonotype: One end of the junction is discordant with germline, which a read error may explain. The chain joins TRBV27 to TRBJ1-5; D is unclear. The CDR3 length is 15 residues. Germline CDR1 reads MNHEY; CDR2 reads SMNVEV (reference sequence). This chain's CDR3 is CASSLRRTEVQPHHF. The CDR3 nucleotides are TGTGCCAGCAGTTTACGCCGGACGGAGGTTCAGCCCCATCATTTT.

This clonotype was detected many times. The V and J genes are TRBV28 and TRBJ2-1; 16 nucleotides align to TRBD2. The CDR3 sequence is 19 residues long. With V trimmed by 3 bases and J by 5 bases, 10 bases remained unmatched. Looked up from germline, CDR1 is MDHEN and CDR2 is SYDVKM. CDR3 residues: CASSFPGTSGRAYDNEQFF. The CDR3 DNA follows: TGTGCCAGCAGTTTCCCCGGGACTAGCGGGAGGGCCTATGACAATGAGCAGTTCTTC.

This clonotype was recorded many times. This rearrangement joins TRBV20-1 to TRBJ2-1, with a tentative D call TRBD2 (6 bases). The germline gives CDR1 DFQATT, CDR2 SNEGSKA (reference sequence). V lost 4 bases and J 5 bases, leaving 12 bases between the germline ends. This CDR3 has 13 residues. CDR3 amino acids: CSANRLVNNEQFF. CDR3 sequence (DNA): TGCAGTGCTAATCGACTAGTTAACAATGAGCAGTTCTTC.

The CDR3: CASSFPTGRNSPLHF. The DNA of the CDR3 is TGTGCCAGCAGCTTCCCGACAGGGAGAAATTCACCCCTCCACTTT. The V call is TRBV11-1, the J call TRBJ1-6, with 7 nucleotides matching TRBD1. The V segment lost 3 bases and the J segment 7 bases; nucleotides outside the gene matches: 6. This CDR3 contains 15 residues. The germline V gene encodes CDR1 SGHAT and CDR2 FQDESV (reference sequence). The complete variable domain, with remaining parts taken from reference TRBV11-1 and TRBJ1-6, reads EAEVAQSPRYKITEKSQAVAFWCDPISGHATLYWYRQILGQGPELLVQFQDESVVDDSQLPKDRFSAERLKGVDSTLKIQPAELGDSAMYLCASSFPTGRNSPLHFGNGTRLTVT.

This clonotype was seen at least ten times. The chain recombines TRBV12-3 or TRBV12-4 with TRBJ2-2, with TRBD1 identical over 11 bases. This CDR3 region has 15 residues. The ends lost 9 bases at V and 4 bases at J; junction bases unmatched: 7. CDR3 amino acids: CASRAGTGGTGELFF. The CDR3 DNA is TGTGCCAGTCGAGCCGGGACAGGGGGCACCGGGGAGCTGTTTTTT.

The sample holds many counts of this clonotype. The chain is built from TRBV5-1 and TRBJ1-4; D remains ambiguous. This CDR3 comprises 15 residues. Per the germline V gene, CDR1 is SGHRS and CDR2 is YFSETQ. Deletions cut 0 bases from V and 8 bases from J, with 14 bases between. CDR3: CASSLESPEWEKLFF. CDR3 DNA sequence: TGCGCCAGCAGCTTGGAGAGCCCCGAGTGGGAAAAACTGTTTTTT.